These 20 T cell receptor beta chains share one sample of origin, sequenced in a study of blood T cell repertoires in COVID-19. Clones were read by immunoSEQ multiplex PCR, and TCRdb kept only the in-frame ones, dropping some. Altogether hundreds of thousands of clones are present, around 90% being singletons, with the ten largest covering roughly 0.78%. Sequences were obtained from peripheral blood. The receptors were sampled from a man in his late teens or twenties with COVID-19, enrolled during active disease.

This clone appeared once. The chain recombines TRBV5-1 with TRBJ1-6; D possibly corresponds to TRBD1 (5 bases). The germline V and J ends were trimmed by 3 bases and 4 bases, with 14 bases remaining between them. The CDR3 extends over 16 amino acids. Germline CDR1 and CDR2: SGHRS and YFSETQ. For the CDR3, the DNA is TGCGCCAGCAGCTCAAGCGGGACCCGGTATAATTCACCCCTCCACTTT. This codes for CASSSSGTRYNSPLHF.

V usage is TRBV7-2 and J usage is TRBJ1-2, with D hard to call. Trimming left V 4 bases short and J 3 bases short, with 12 bases between. The CDR3 is 14 residues long. CDR1 is SGHTA and CDR2 is FQGNSA in the germline V gene. Here the CDR3 DNA reads TGTGCCAGCAGCTCTCCGGGAGATTACTATGGCTACACCTTC. Translation gives CASSSPGDYYGYTF.

This chain joins TRBV30 and TRBJ2-1, with 7 bases aligning to TRBD2. Germline CDR1 and CDR2: GTSNPN and SVGIG (reference sequence). The CDR3 is 14 amino acids. With 3 bases clipped from V and 7 bases from J, the junction kept 9 bases outside the gene matches. CDR3 sequence (DNA): TGTGCCTGGAGATCGCTAGCGGACCTGAATGAGCAGTTCTTC. Protein sequence: CAWRSLADLNEQFF.

The gene calls are TRBV27 and TRBJ2-7; 13 bases align to TRBD2. Trimming cost V 4 bases and J 6 bases; bases outside gene matches: 3. The germline V gene encodes CDR1 MNHEY and CDR2 SMNVEV (reference sequence). The CDR3 loop spans 14 amino acids. Here the CDR3 DNA reads TGTGCCAGCAGTTCAGGACTAGCGGGGGCCGAGCAGTACTTC. It codes for CASSSGLAGAEQYF.

The V gene is TRBV7-8, the J gene TRBJ1-3; maybe TRBD1 (5 bases). This CDR3 is 14 amino acids long. Per the germline V gene, CDR1 is SGHVS and CDR2 is FQNEAQ. The V and J ends lost 8 bases and 0 bases respectively, with 11 bases between them. The CDR3 bases are TGTGCCAGCGGGGCGGGAAACTCTGGAAACACCATATATTTT. Its translation is CASGAGNSGNTIYF.

This rearrangement joins TRBV7-9 to TRBJ2-3; 10 bases align to TRBD2. Per germline, CDR1 SEHNR and CDR2 FQNEAQ (reference sequence). V lost 0 bases, J lost 4 bases, and 4 bases stayed unmatched. CDR3 length: 16 amino acids. The CDR3 is CASSLAGTSVSDTQYF. CDR3 sequence (DNA): TGTGCCAGCAGCTTAGCGGGGACTAGCGTCTCAGATACGCAGTATTTT. Full variable domain (remainder filled in from reference TRBV7-9 and TRBJ2-3): DTGVSQNPRHKITKRGQNVTFRCDPISEHNRLYWYRQTLGQGPEFLTYFQNEAQLEKSRLLSDRFSAERPKGSFSTLEIQRTEQGDSAMYLCASSLAGTSVSDTQYFGPGTRLTVL.

V and J are TRBV5-1 and TRBJ2-1; D is possibly TRBD2 (6 bases). V was cut by 1 base and J by 8 bases, with 13 bases left in between. This CDR3 spans 14 amino acids. The germline CDR1 and CDR2 sequences are SGHRS and YFSETQ. The CDR3 DNA is TGCGCCAGCAGCTTGTGGAGTAGCGGCCATGAGCAGTTCTTC. Translation: CASSLWSSGHEQFF. The whole variable domain, remainder taken from reference TRBV5-1 and TRBJ2-1, is KAGVTQTPRYLIKTRGQQVTLSCSPISGHRSVSWYQQTPGQGLQFLFEYFSETQRNKGNFPGRFSGRQFSNSRSEMNVSTLELGDSALYLCASSLWSSGHEQFFGPGTRLTVL.

The rearrangement uses TRBV2 and TRBJ1-5; D perhaps matches TRBD1 (5 bases). V was pared by 2 bases and J by 0 bases, with 11 bases between. This CDR3 has 16 residues. Germline CDR1 and CDR2: SNHLY and FYNNEI. The CDR3 reads CASSELGTYSNQPQHF. CDR3 DNA: TGTGCCAGCAGTGAATTGGGGACTTATAGCAATCAGCCCCAGCATTTT.

The rearrangement links TRBV4-1 to TRBJ2-7; possible D gene TRBD1, 6 bases. The germline V gene has CDR1 MGHRA and CDR2 YSYEKL. V was trimmed by 0 bases and J by 1 base, leaving 16 bases between them. The CDR3 contains 17 residues. This CDR3 reads CASSQEQGALTSYEQYF. The CDR3 coding sequence is TGCGCCAGCAGCCAAGAACAGGGCGCGTTAACTTCCTACGAGCAGTACTTC.

This clone was detected a few times. The chain has TRBV4-2 and TRBJ2-3; 8 bases fit TRBD1. J was trimmed by 3 bases and V by 1 base; bases with no gene match: 0. The CDR3 sequence is 14 residues long. The germline V gene encodes CDR1 LGHNA and CDR2 YNFKEQ. The CDR3 coding sequence is TGTGCCAGCAGCCAAGGGACAGGGACAGATACGCAGTATTTT. It translates to CASSQGTGTDTQYF.

In its sample, this clone was seen a few times. V gene TRBV5-1 combines with J gene TRBJ1-1; D call uncertain. This CDR3 region has 15 residues. With 2 bases removed from V and 0 bases from J, the gap between germline ends came to 11 bases. Germline V gene data show CDR1 as SGHRS and CDR2 as YFSETQ. The CDR3 coding sequence is TGCGCCAGCAGCTTAACGTCTGGAGTGAACACTGAAGCTTTCTTT. Encoded protein: CASSLTSGVNTEAFF. Together with reference TRBV5-1 and TRBJ1-1, the CDR3 gives the full variable domain: KAGVTQTPRYLIKTRGQQVTLSCSPISGHRSVSWYQQTPGQGLQFLFEYFSETQRNKGNFPGRFSGRQFSNSRSEMNVSTLELGDSALYLCASSLTSGVNTEAFFGQGTRLTVV.

This chain uses TRBV5-5 with TRBJ2-4; D unresolved. Germline V CDR1 and CDR2: SGHKS, YYEKEE (reference sequence). The CDR3 spans 15 residues. The ends were cut back, 3 bases at V and 8 bases at J, with 18 bases in the middle. The CDR3 spells CASSSWPEPEDIQYF. The CDR3 nucleotides read TGTGCCAGCAGCTCCTGGCCGGAGCCCGAGGACATTCAGTACTTC.

This chain uses TRBV5-1 with TRBJ2-7; 7 bases are a match to TRBD1. J lost 2 bases, V lost 4 bases, and 9 bases had no gene match. Germline-derived CDR1 and CDR2 are SGHRS and YFSETQ. This CDR3 is built from 15 residues. The CDR3 loop reads CASSLSDRTAYEQYF. The DNA for the CDR3 is TGCGCCAGCAGCCTATCGGACAGGACCGCCTACGAGCAGTACTTC.

The J gene is TRBJ2-2, the V gene TRBV27; 10 bases fit TRBD1. This CDR3 region has 15 residues. V lost 4 bases to trimming and J lost 5 bases; unmatched junction nucleotides: 4. CDR1 is MNHEY and CDR2 is SMNVEV in the germline V gene (reference sequence). This CDR3 is CASSSWTGGTGELFF. In nucleotides, the CDR3 is TGTGCCAGCAGTTCGTGGACAGGGGGTACCGGGGAGCTGTTTTTT.

V is TRBV19 and J is TRBJ2-1; 8 bases are a match to TRBD2. Unmatched junction bases numbered 7, after V lost 3 bases and J lost 9 bases. This CDR3 is 14 amino acids long. The germline gives CDR1 LNHDA, CDR2 SQIVND (reference sequence). The CDR3, as DNA: TGTGCCAGTAGTATGGCTAGCGGGCCACTTGAGCAGTTCTTC. Translated, it gives CASSMASGPLEQFF.

This chain uses TRBV4-1 with TRBJ1-6; perhaps TRBD1 as D (5 bases). CDR1 and CDR2 (germline): MGHRA, YSYEKL. V lost 3 bases, J lost 6 bases, and 9 bases lay in between. The CDR3 extends over 14 amino acids. CDR3 coding DNA: TGCGCCAGCAGCCATACTGACAGTAATTCACCCCTCCACTTT. Its translation: CASSHTDSNSPLHF.

This chain joins TRBV18 and TRBJ2-5; 9 nucleotides agree with TRBD2. The CDR3 runs to 15 residues. Trimming cost V 2 bases and J 3 bases; bases outside gene matches: 4. CDR1 KGHSH and CDR2 LQKENI come from the germline V gene. CDR3 nucleotides: TGTGCCAGCTCACCAGCTAGCGGGGCTAAAGAGACCCAGTACTTC. This encodes CASSPASGAKETQYF.

The chain is built from TRBV18 and TRBJ2-4, with D unclear. This CDR3 contains 15 residues. Germline CDR1 and CDR2: KGHSH and LQKENI. V was shortened by 5 bases and J by 1 base, with 12 bases between the two germline ends. For the CDR3, the DNA is TGTGCCAGCTCAGATTCGACGGAGGCCAAAAACATTCAGTACTTC. This encodes CASSDSTEAKNIQYF.

The chain employs TRBV12-3 or TRBV12-4 and TRBJ1-1; D is unresolved. This CDR3 has 13 residues. Trimming removed 6 bases from V and 5 bases from J, with 13 bases in between. The CDR3 DNA follows: TGTGCCAGCAGCCAGTTCTTCCGAACTGAAGCTTTCTTT. This codes for CASSQFFRTEAFF.

The CDR3 coding sequence is TGTGCCAGCAGCTCCACGGGACAATATTACGAGCAGTACTTC. Translating it yields CASSSTGQYYEQYF. This chain connects TRBV5-4 to TRBJ2-7; possibly TRBD1 for D (6 bases). CDR1 SGHNT and CDR2 YYREEE come from the germline V gene (reference sequence). Trimming removed 3 bases at V and 4 bases at J, with 14 bases between. The CDR3 has 14 residues.